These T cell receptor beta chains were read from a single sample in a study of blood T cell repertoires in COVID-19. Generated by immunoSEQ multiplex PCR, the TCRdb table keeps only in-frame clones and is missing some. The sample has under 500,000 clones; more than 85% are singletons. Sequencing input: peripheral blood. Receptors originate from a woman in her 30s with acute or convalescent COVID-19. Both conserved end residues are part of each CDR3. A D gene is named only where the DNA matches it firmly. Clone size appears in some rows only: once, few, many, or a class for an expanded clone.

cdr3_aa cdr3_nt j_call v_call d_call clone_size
CASSLEGGEQYF TGTGCCAGCAGCTTGGAGGGCGGAGAGCAGTACTTC TRBJ2-7 TRBV7-9 . .
CASSPPGQETQYF TGTGCCAGCTCACCACCGGGCCAGGAGACCCAGTACTTC TRBJ2-5 TRBV18 . .
CASSLEPGQAYEQYF TGTGCCAGCAGCTTAGAACCGGGACAAGCCTACGAGCAGTACTTC TRBJ2-7 TRBV11-2 . .
CASTFAGELFF TGTGCCAGTACTTTCGCCGGGGAGCTGTTTTTT TRBJ2-2 TRBV19 . few
CASSGDREEKLFF TGTGCCAGCAGCGGGGACAGGGAAGAAAAACTGTTTTTT TRBJ1-4 TRBV9 TRBD1 .
CASSARTGINEQFF TGTGCCAGCAGCGCCAGGACAGGGATTAATGAGCAGTTCTTC TRBJ2-1 TRBV9 TRBD1 .
CASSALGTGIIYEQYF TGTGCCAGCAGTGCCTTGGGGACAGGGATTATCTACGAGCAGTACTTC TRBJ2-7 TRBV6-1 TRBD1 .
CASSHRGFQSPLHF TGTGCCAGCAGCCACAGGGGGTTTCAGTCACCCCTCCACTTT TRBJ1-6 TRBV14 TRBD1 .
CASSSNRDRAGELFF TGTGCCAGTAGTTCAAACAGGGATAGGGCCGGGGAGCTGTTTTTT TRBJ2-2 TRBV19 . .
CASSLGHRDYGYTF TGTGCCAGCAGCTTGGGGCACCGTGACTATGGCTACACCTTC TRBJ1-2 TRBV5-6 . .
CATATYLRGYTF TGTGCTACAGCAACCTACCTTCGTGGCTACACCTTC TRBJ1-2 TRBV2 . .
CARSPTTSPDEQFF TGTGCCAGAAGCCCGACGACTAGCCCGGATGAGCAGTTCTTC TRBJ2-1 TRBV7-5 . .
CASKQGADGYTF TGTGCCAGTAAACAGGGGGCGGATGGCTACACCTTC TRBJ1-2 TRBV19 TRBD1 .
CATSRALAGDEQFF TGTGCCACCAGCAGAGCGCTAGCGGGGGATGAGCAGTTCTTC TRBJ2-1 TRBV15 TRBD2 .
CASSLRQGFYNEQFF TGTGCCAGCAGCTTAAGGCAGGGCTTCTACAATGAGCAGTTCTTC TRBJ2-1 TRBV7-9 . many
CASTLDSNDTDTQYF TGTGCCAGCACCTTGGACAGCAACGACACAGATACGCAGTATTTT TRBJ2-3 TRBV21-1 . once
CASNTGGRSYGYTF TGTGCCAGCAACACAGGGGGGCGCTCCTATGGCTACACCTTC TRBJ1-2 TRBV6-5 TRBD1 .
CASKMDRLNYGYTF TGTGCCAGCAAAATGGACAGGCTGAACTATGGCTACACCTTC TRBJ1-2 TRBV28 TRBD1 once
CASSQDSAGGTDTQYF TGCGCCAGCAGCCAAGATTCGGCGGGGGGGACAGATACGCAGTATTTT TRBJ2-3 TRBV4-1 TRBD2 .
CASSLGYVAGVNEKLFF TGCGCCAGCAGCTTGGGTTACGTAGCAGGGGTTAATGAAAAACTGTTTTTT TRBJ1-4 TRBV5-1 . .
CASSFWRGGQETQYF TGTGCCAGCAGCTTTTGGCGGGGGGGACAAGAGACCCAGTACTTC TRBJ2-5 TRBV5-4 TRBD2 .
CASTAGWETQYF TGTGCCAGCACCGCCGGGTGGGAGACCCAGTACTTC TRBJ2-5 TRBV28 . .
CASSELQGAFQPQHF TGTGCCAGCAGTGAGCTACAGGGGGCGTTTCAGCCCCAGCATTTT TRBJ1-5 TRBV6-1 TRBD1 .
CASSQDLAGAHSGNTIYF TGCGCCAGCAGCCAAGATCTTGCGGGGGCCCACTCTGGAAACACCATATATTTT TRBJ1-3 TRBV4-1 . .
CASSHRDRGNNYGYTF TGTGCCAGCAGCCATAGGGACAGGGGAAATAACTATGGCTACACCTTC TRBJ1-2 TRBV14 TRBD1 .
CASSDEVPAGANVLTF TGTGCCAGCAGTGATGAGGTCCCGGCTGGGGCCAACGTCCTGACTTTC TRBJ2-6 TRBV6-1 . .
CATPPRGALVYEQYF TGTGCCACTCCCCCCAGGGGTGCACTAGTGTACGAGCAGTACTTC TRBJ2-7 TRBV10-3 . .
CASSQQGSNEQYF TGTGCCAGCAGCCAGCAGGGGTCTAACGAGCAGTACTTC TRBJ2-7 TRBV5-5 . once
CASMDRGGGNEQYF TGTGCCAGCATGGATCGGGGGGGCGGGAACGAGCAGTACTTC TRBJ2-7 TRBV28 TRBD2 once
CASSYLGTGNEKLFF TGTGCCAGCAGTTATTTGGGGACAGGGAATGAAAAACTGTTTTTT TRBJ1-4 TRBV6-5 TRBD1 .
CASSAPLAGGLTQYF TGTGCCAGCAGCGCCCCTCTAGCGGGGGGGCTGACGCAGTATTTT TRBJ2-3 TRBV9 TRBD2 once
CASSNDRYNEQFF TGCGCCAGCAGCAATGACAGATACAATGAGCAGTTCTTC TRBJ2-1 TRBV5-1 . .
CASSLSSGDYQETQYF TGTGCCAGCAGTTTATCGTCGGGGGACTACCAAGAGACCCAGTACTTC TRBJ2-5 TRBV27 . .
CSASAYEGQPQETQYF TGCAGTGCTAGTGCCTACGAAGGACAGCCTCAAGAGACCCAGTACTTC TRBJ2-5 TRBV20-1 . .
CASTKVGGPYNEQFF TGTGCCAGCACCAAAGTCGGGGGGCCCTACAATGAGCAGTTCTTC TRBJ2-1 TRBV11-2 . .
CASVRSYEQYF TGTGCCAGCGTGCGTTCGTACGAGCAGTACTTC TRBJ2-7 TRBV2 . .
CASSVSQVRSGELFF TGTGCCAGCAGCGTCAGCCAGGTTAGGTCCGGGGAGCTGTTTTTT TRBJ2-2 TRBV9 . .
CASTLSLGTEAFF TGTGCCAGCACCCTGAGCCTCGGCACTGAAGCTTTCTTT TRBJ1-1 TRBV27 . .
CASSQVWSGDGYTF TGCGCCAGCAGCCAAGTCTGGTCAGGGGATGGCTACACCTTC TRBJ1-2 TRBV4-1 . once
CARTSGDEQFF TGTGCCAGAACTAGCGGTGATGAGCAGTTCTTC TRBJ2-1 TRBV21-1 . .
CASSPTGSPTEAFF TGCGCCAGCAGTCCGACAGGGTCCCCGACTGAAGCTTTCTTT TRBJ1-1 TRBV5-1 TRBD1 .
CASSLAGLTDTQYF TGTGCCAGCAGTCTAGCGGGGTTGACAGATACGCAGTATTTT TRBJ2-3 TRBV7-3 TRBD2 .
CASSQESGEVISGNTIYF TGTGCCAGCAGCCAAGAATCAGGGGAAGTGATCTCTGGAAACACCATATATTTT TRBJ1-3 TRBV4-2 . few
CASSPGLAIYEDTQYF TGTGCCAGCAGCCCAGGACTAGCGATTTACGAAGATACGCAGTATTTT TRBJ2-3 TRBV5-6 TRBD2 .
CASSSAAGGSYNEQFF TGTGCCAGCAGCTCTGCGGCAGGGGGCTCTTACAATGAGCAGTTCTTC TRBJ2-1 TRBV7-8 TRBD1 .
CASSPPETSGGYYEQFF TGTGCCAGCAGCCCACCGGAGACTAGCGGGGGGTACTATGAGCAGTTCTTC TRBJ2-1 TRBV7-3 TRBD2 .
CASSLAGSRAETQYF TGTGCCAGCAGCTTGGCAGGGTCCCGGGCAGAGACCCAGTACTTC TRBJ2-5 TRBV5-6 . .
CASSARFYVGQPGDTEAFF TGTGCCAGCAGCGCCCGTTTCTACGTGGGACAACCAGGGGACACTGAAGCTTTCTTT TRBJ1-1 TRBV5-5 . .
CASSYIPPNTGELFF TGTGCCAGCAGTTACATCCCTCCGAACACCGGGGAGCTGTTTTTT TRBJ2-2 TRBV27 . .
CASSLDRALHF TGTGCCAGCAGCTTAGATCGGGCCCTCCACTTT TRBJ1-6 TRBV11-2 . .
CASSLGLAGGEETQYF TGTGCCAGCAGCTTGGGTCTAGCGGGGGGAGAGGAGACCCAGTACTTC TRBJ2-5 TRBV5-4 TRBD2 .
CASSFRSMNTEAFF TGTGCCAGCAGTTTCAGGTCGATGAACACTGAAGCTTTCTTT TRBJ1-1 TRBV27 . once
CASSLYPVFDTEAFF TGTGCCAGCAGCTTGTACCCGGTGTTCGACACTGAAGCTTTCTTT TRBJ1-1 TRBV5-6 . .
CASSHRGAGANVLTF TGTGCCAGCAGCCACAGGGGGGCTGGGGCCAACGTCCTGACTTTC TRBJ2-6 TRBV3-1/TRBV3-2 . .
CASSASGNSYEQYF TGCGCCAGCAGTGCTAGCGGCAATTCCTACGAGCAGTACTTC TRBJ2-7 TRBV10-2 TRBD2 .
CASSQDHGRGSYEQYF TGCGCCAGCAGCCAAGATCATGGCAGGGGGTCCTACGAGCAGTACTTC TRBJ2-7 TRBV4-1 TRBD1 .
CAWTPDPGTGARNTEAFF TGTGCCTGGACCCCCGACCCAGGGACAGGGGCCCGGAACACTGAAGCTTTCTTT TRBJ1-1 TRBV30 TRBD1 .
CASSGGPGQGSYEQYF TGCGCCAGCAGCGGGGGACCGGGACAGGGTTCCTACGAGCAGTACTTC TRBJ2-7 TRBV5-1 TRBD1 .
CASSPSRDTNNQPQHF TGTGCCAGCAGCCCCAGCCGGGACACCAACAATCAGCCCCAGCATTTT TRBJ1-5 TRBV5-5 . .